This is a list of T cell receptor beta chains from one sample in a study of T cell changes during pregnancy in multiple sclerosis. Sequencing was performed with immunoSEQ multiplex PCR; in TCRdb, only in-frame clones are kept and a portion is missing. The sample holds some 70,000 clones; about 90% are singletons and the top ten take 0.65% to 0.9%. The starting material was peripheral blood, obtained in the second trimester of pregnancy. The source is a female donor with multiple sclerosis, enrolled in a pregnancy study. CDR3s include the opening cysteine and the closing phenylalanine or tryptophan. D genes are given only for firm matches. The size of a clone is reported for some rows only, either as once, few or many, or as a class for expanded clones.

v_gene	abundance	d_gene	j_gene	CDR3aa	CDR3nt
TRBV19	once	.	TRBJ1-2	CASSILVPGGYGYTF	TGTGCCAGTAGTATCCTGGTCCCGGGGGGATACGGCTACACCTTC
TRBV9	.	TRBD2	TRBJ2-3	CASNRGLAGLADTQYF	TGTGCCAGCAACCGGGGACTAGCGGGGCTTGCAGATACGCAGTATTTT
TRBV19	.	.	TRBJ1-2	CASSILETGTYGYTF	TGTGCCAGTAGTATTCTCGAGACAGGCACATATGGCTACACCTTC
TRBV4-1	few	.	TRBJ1-1	CASSHGGLNTEAFF	TGCGCCAGCAGCCATGGGGGCTTGAACACTGAAGCTTTCTTT
TRBV6-6	.	TRBD2	TRBJ2-7	CASSYERGSPSYEQYF	TGTGCCAGCAGTTACGAGCGGGGTTCGCCATCCTACGAGCAGTACTTC
TRBV7-9	.	TRBD1	TRBJ1-5	CASSRVLTGGSNQPQHF	TGTGCCAGCAGCCGAGTTTTGACAGGGGGCAGCAATCAGCCCCAGCATTTT
TRBV10-2	.	TRBD1	TRBJ1-1	CASSEWDRAWEAFF	TGCGCCAGCAGTGAATGGGACAGGGCATGGGAAGCTTTCTTT
TRBV5-1	.	TRBD1	TRBJ2-5	CASSLRGRQETQYF	TGCGCCAGCAGCTTGAGGGGGCGGCAAGAGACCCAGTACTTC
TRBV7-8	.	TRBD2	TRBJ2-7	CASSFVERGPYEQYF	TGTGCCAGCAGCTTCGTCGAGCGGGGCCCCTACGAGCAGTACTTC
TRBV5-1	.	.	TRBJ2-5	CASSLGQSYQETQYF	TGCGCCAGCAGCTTGGGACAGTCGTACCAAGAGACCCAGTACTTC
TRBV5-1	.	TRBD1	TRBJ1-2	CASRRDRVVYGYTF	TGCGCCAGCAGAAGGGACAGGGTAGTCTATGGCTACACCTTC
TRBV9	.	.	TRBJ1-6	CASSVGGTDNSPLHF	TGTGCCAGCAGCGTAGGCGGGACGGATAATTCACCCCTCCACTTT
TRBV15	.	.	TRBJ1-2	CATSREAGRIANYGYTF	TGTGCCACCAGCAGAGAAGCGGGGCGGATAGCTAACTATGGCTACACCTTC
TRBV4-2	few	.	TRBJ1-1	CASRNAGRETEAFF	TGTGCCAGCAGGAACGCCGGGCGGGAGACTGAAGCTTTCTTT
TRBV6-5	once	TRBD1	TRBJ1-5	CASSYRDRYQPQHF	TGTGCCAGCAGTTACAGGGACAGATATCAGCCCCAGCATTTT
TRBV14	.	.	TRBJ2-3	CASSQGARGDTQYF	TGTGCCAGCAGCCAGGGTGCAAGAGGAGATACGCAGTATTTT
TRBV11-1	.	TRBD1	TRBJ2-7	CASSPRQGENEQYF	TGTGCCAGCAGCCCTCGACAGGGGGAGAACGAGCAGTACTTC
TRBV5-4	.	.	TRBJ1-1	CASSYRDTNTEAFF	TGTGCCAGCAGCTACAGGGACACGAACACTGAAGCTTTCTTT